The T cell receptor (beta chain) described here comes from a study of a mutant IDH1 vaccine in newly diagnosed glioma. About the study: Patients began vaccination 4-6 weeks after radiotherapy alone, or with temozolomide cycles. Patients got radiotherapy, temozolomide, or both beforehand, and most got both.

Stated time point: week 47, end of study. With topical imiquimod, each dose of the vaccine consisted of 300 ug of mutant IDH1 20-mer peptide. This clone is a singleton in its sample. The antigen remains unidentified. Sequencing was performed with immunoSEQ multiplex PCR; in TCRdb, only in-frame clones are kept and a portion is missing. The sample consists of about 50,000 clones, 70% to 85% of them appearing once. Sequencing was performed on PBMCs, taken from a glioma patient whose treatment included an IDH1 peptide vaccine. This TCR was sampled from a woman in her 30s with glioma. Some clones in this sample may be carry-over from other donors' samples.

This CDR3 reads CASSYKGGRGSGELFF. DNA for the CDR3: TGTGCCAGCAGTTATAAAGGCGGGAGAGGATCCGGGGAGCTGTTTTTT. This chain uses TRBV6-6 with TRBJ2-2; 7 nucleotides line up with TRBD2. This CDR3 spans 16 amino acids. Germline CDR1 reads MNHNY; CDR2 reads SVGAGI (reference sequence). V lost 3 bases and J lost 6; bases outside the gene matches: 10.